A selection of T cell receptor beta chains follows, all from one sample in a study of a mutant IDH1 vaccine in newly diagnosed glioma. This table comes from immunoSEQ multiplex PCR, and its TCRdb copy is limited to in-frame clones, with some not included. Among around 99,000 clones listed, around 80% were seen once. Specimen: PBMCs, collected from a glioma patient treated with radiotherapy, temozolomide or both. These TCRs come from a man in his forties or fifties with glioma. Both conserved end residues are part of each CDR3.

V gene,CDR3 length,CDR3 protein
TRBV27,16,CASSLSWGRETYGYTF
TRBV15,14,CATSRAGTNQRAFF
TRBV5-1,13,CASSMTGPYEQYF
TRBV27,15,CASNGGRVFINEQFF
TRBV7-9,17,CASSLATGLAGSNEQFF
TRBV5-1,15,CASSSGTGDNYGYTF
TRBV19,15,CASSIDFGGIDGYTF
TRBV30,15,CAWSSWPRGNYGYTF
TRBV2,12,CASRRGTNEQFF
TRBV10-3,14,CAISPRGAYNEQFF
TRBV5-1,15,CASSLVGGEGNTIYF
TRBV6-6,14,CASSSPPGVKTQYF
TRBV6-1,18,CASSEFSSGGFSNQPQHF
TRBV21-1,13,CASSNQGVTEAFF
TRBV6-1,14,CASSYGTGNTEAFF
TRBV5-1,14,CASSLVGGTGELFF
TRBV10-3,12,CAISDSGPTQYF
TRBV19,14,CASSIDDGAGELFF
TRBV2,14,CASSPYGGRDGYTF
TRBV6-4,15,CASRDRDRGNSPLHF
TRBV11-2,17,CASSLGLAGSEQETQYF
TRBV5-4,15,CASSLEASTSGEQYF
TRBV19,13,CASSMDLEHTQYF
TRBV19,13,CASSLRTDEKLFF
TRBV7-9,16,CASSLAGGPSTDTQYF
TRBV5-1,15,CASSFDGPTISEQYF
TRBV7-9,11,CASSWQGEQYF
TRBV5-1,13,CASSLGPDGGYTF
TRBV11-3,17,CASSLFHISGSYNEQFF
TRBV4-1,14,CASSYVESGEKLFF
TRBV27,12,CASSYRYNEQFF
TRBV5-1,14,CASSWRQGNTEAFF
TRBV7-2,15,CASSLGGASNQPQHF
TRBV27,14,CASSFGDGNEKLFF
TRBV5-5,17,CASSLGQGALTNEKLFF
TRBV5-4,14,CASSLDRRSYEQYF
TRBV7-2,13,CASSSRQIYGYTF
TRBV7-2,14,CASSSMVFNSPLHF
TRBV5-4,13,CASSLEPEDTQYF
TRBV7-8,14,CASSPASYTDTQYF